This T cell receptor (beta chain) was retrieved from a study of shared clonotypes between healthy human individuals. Germline V gene data show CDR1 as MDHEN and CDR2 as SYDVKM. Between the trimmed V and J ends, which lost 5 bases and 10 bases, there was a span of 19 bases. The CDR3 length is 14 residues. Method: immunoSEQ multiplex PCR; TCRdb's copy keeps in-frame clones and lacks some. The sample has about 2.3 million clones; approximately 95% are singletons. This sequence originates from a man in his late teens or twenties in good health. Some clones in this sample may be carry-over from other donors' samples. The genes are TRBV28 and TRBJ2-3; the D is unclear. The material sequenced was naive CD4+ T cells from PBMCs. Subset of the sample: CD45RA+ positively selected. The CDR3 is CASSPHKDPPPQYF. CDR3 nucleotide sequence: TGTGCCAGCAGTCCCCACAAGGACCCCCCCCCGCAGTATTTT.